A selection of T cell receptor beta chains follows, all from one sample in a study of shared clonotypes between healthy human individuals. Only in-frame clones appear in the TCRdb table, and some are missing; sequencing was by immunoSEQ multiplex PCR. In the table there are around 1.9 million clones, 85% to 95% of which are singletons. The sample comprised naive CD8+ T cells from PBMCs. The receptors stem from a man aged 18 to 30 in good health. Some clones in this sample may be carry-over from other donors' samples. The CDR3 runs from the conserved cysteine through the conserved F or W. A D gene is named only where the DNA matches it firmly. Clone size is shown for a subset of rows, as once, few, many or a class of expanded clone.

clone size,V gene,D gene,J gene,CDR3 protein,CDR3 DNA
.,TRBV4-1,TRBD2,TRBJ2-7,CASSQVAGGASEQYF,TGCGCCAGCAGCCAAGTGGCGGGAGGAGCCTCCGAGCAGTACTTC
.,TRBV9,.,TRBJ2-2,CASSLLGKGYGGELFF,TGTGCCAGCAGTCTACTCGGCAAAGGGTACGGCGGGGAGCTGTTTTTT
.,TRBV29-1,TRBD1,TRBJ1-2,CSVASGQGNYGYTF,TGCAGCGTCGCCTCGGGACAGGGGAACTATGGCTACACCTTC
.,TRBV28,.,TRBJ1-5,CASSFEDNNQPQHF,TGTGCCAGCAGTTTTGAGGACAACAATCAGCCCCAGCATTTT
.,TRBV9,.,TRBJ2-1,CASSKGSYNEQFF,TGTGCCAGCAGCAAGGGGAGCTACAATGAGCAGTTCTTC
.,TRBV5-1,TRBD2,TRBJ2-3,CASSWSETGGWDTQYF,TGCGCCAGCAGCTGGAGTGAGACGGGAGGCTGGGATACGCAGTATTTT
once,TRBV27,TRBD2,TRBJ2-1,CASRIAGTSSYNEQFF,TGTGCCAGCAGAATTGCCGGGACTAGCTCCTACAATGAGCAGTTCTTC
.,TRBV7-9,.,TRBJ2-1,CASSPATPEQFF,TGTGCCAGCAGCCCGGCGACTCCGGAGCAGTTCTTC
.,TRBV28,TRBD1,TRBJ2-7,CASSGSNRQGPYEQYF,TGTGCCAGCAGTGGGTCGAACAGACAGGGTCCCTACGAGCAGTACTTC
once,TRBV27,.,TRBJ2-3,CASSFLTGVPDTQYF,TGTGCCAGCAGTTTCCTAACTGGAGTCCCAGATACGCAGTATTTT
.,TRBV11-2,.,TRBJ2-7,CASSTGQTYEQYF,TGTGCCAGCAGCACCGGACAGACCTACGAGCAGTACTTC
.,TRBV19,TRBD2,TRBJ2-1,CASSIGGGSNEQFF,TGTGCCAGTAGTATAGGAGGCGGGAGTAATGAGCAGTTCTTC
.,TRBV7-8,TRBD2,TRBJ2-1,CASSWVTSGRANGQFF,TGTGCCAGCAGCTGGGTGACTAGCGGGAGGGCCAACGGGCAGTTCTTC
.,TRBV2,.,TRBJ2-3,CASHPGPRTDTQYF,TGTGCCAGCCATCCGGGACCGCGCACAGATACGCAGTATTTT
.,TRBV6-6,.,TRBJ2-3,CASAGLSTDTQYF,TGTGCCTCGGCGGGGTTAAGCACAGATACGCAGTATTTT
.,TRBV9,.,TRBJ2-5,CASSVGWANQETQYF,TGTGCCAGCAGCGTAGGCTGGGCAAACCAAGAGACCCAGTACTTC
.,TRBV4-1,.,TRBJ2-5,CASSQDISEETQYF,TGCGCCAGCAGCCAAGATATTTCAGAAGAGACCCAGTACTTC
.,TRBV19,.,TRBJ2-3,CASSSRGLDTQYF,TGTGCCAGTAGTTCTAGGGGCCTAGATACGCAGTATTTT
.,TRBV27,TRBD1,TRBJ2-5,CAWRLGQGDQETQYF,TGCGCTTGGAGGCTGGGTCAGGGGGACCAAGAGACCCAGTACTTC
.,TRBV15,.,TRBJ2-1,CATSRGGNEQFF,TGTGCCACCAGCAGGGGGGGCAATGAGCAGTTCTTC
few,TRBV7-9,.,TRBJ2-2,CASSSPRENTGELFF,TGTGCCAGCAGCTCACCCAGGGAAAACACCGGGGAGCTGTTTTTT
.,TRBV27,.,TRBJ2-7,CASSLGGYGSYEQYF,TGTGCCAGCAGTTTAGGCGGGTACGGCTCCTACGAGCAGTACTTC
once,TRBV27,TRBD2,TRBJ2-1,CASSLLGGGASGTHNEQFF,TGTGCCAGCAGTTTATTGGGGGGCGGGGCTAGCGGGACCCACAATGAGCAGTTCTTC
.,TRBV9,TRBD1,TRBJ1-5,CASSPDRGLRNQPQHF,TGTGCCAGCAGCCCGGACAGGGGGCTTCGCAATCAGCCCCAGCATTTT
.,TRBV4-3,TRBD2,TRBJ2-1,CASSQDLAGGFYNEQFF,TGCGCCAGCAGCCAAGATCTAGCGGGAGGGTTCTACAATGAGCAGTTCTTC
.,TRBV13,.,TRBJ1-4,CASSLAGVNEKLFF,TGTGCCAGCAGCTTAGCAGGGGTTAATGAAAAACTGTTTTTT
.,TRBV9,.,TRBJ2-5,CASSVDGGGNGETQYF,TGTGCCAGCAGCGTAGACGGGGGTGGGAACGGAGAGACCCAGTACTTC
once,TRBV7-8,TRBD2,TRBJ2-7,CATQPVASGRGEQYF,TGTGCCACCCAGCCCGTGGCTAGCGGGCGGGGCGAGCAGTACTTC
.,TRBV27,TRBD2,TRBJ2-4,CASSYQGLGGPTDF,TGTGCCAGCAGTTATCAGGGTTTGGGAGGGCCTACGGACTTC
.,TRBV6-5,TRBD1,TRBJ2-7,CASRLGTASSYEQYF,TGTGCCAGCAGGCTTGGGACAGCCTCTTCCTACGAGCAGTACTTC
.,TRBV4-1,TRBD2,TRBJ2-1,CASSQDGRLAGEKLF,TGCGCCAGCAGCCAAGATGGACGACTAGCGGGAGAAAAGCTCTTC
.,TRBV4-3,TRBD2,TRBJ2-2,CASSRGLAGRTGELFF,TGCGCCAGCAGCCGCGGGCTAGCGGGACGTACCGGGGAGCTGTTTTTT
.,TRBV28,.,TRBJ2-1,CASSPTSSRSHNEQFF,TGTGCCAGCAGCCCAACAAGTAGCCGGAGTCACAATGAGCAGTTCTTC
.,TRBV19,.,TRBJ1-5,CASSITSSPDQPQHF,TGTGCCAGTAGTATAACAAGTTCCCCGGATCAGCCCCAGCATTTT
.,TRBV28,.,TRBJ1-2,CASSFSTESGYTF,TGTGCCAGCAGTTTTTCGACCGAGAGTGGCTACACCTTC
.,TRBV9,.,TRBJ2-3,CASSVAWAGHQTSTDTQYF,TGTGCCAGCAGCGTAGCGTGGGCAGGGCATCAAACTAGCACAGATACGCAGTATTTT
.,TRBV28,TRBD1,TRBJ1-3,CASSNPGGFGNTIYF,TGTGCCAGCAGTAACCCAGGGGGTTTTGGAAACACCATATATTTT
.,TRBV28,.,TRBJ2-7,CASSSFSSDTAYEQYF,TGTGCCAGCAGTTCATTTTCTTCGGACACCGCCTACGAGCAGTACTTC
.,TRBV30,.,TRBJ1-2,CAWSSFIPYGYTF,TGTGCCTGGAGTTCGTTTATCCCCTATGGCTACACCTTC
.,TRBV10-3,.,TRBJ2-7,CAIRDGSSYEQYF,TGTGCCATCAGGGATGGCAGCTCCTACGAGCAGTACTTC
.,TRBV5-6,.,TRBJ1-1,CASSLMNTEAFF,TGTGCCAGCAGCTTAATGAACACTGAAGCTTTCTTT
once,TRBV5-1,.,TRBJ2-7,CASSLALGFYEQYF,TGCGCCAGCAGCTTGGCCTTGGGCTTCTACGAGCAGTACTTC
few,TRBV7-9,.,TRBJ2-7,CASSTTWASGLYEQYF,TGTGCCAGCAGTACGACCTGGGCCAGCGGCCTATACGAGCAGTACTTC
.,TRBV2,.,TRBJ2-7,CASSDRVSSYEQYF,TGTGCCAGCAGTGATAGAGTCAGCTCCTACGAGCAGTACTTC
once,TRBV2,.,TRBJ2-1,CASRDTRYNEQFF,TGTGCCAGCAGGGATACTAGATACAATGAGCAGTTCTTC